This T cell receptor beta chain originates from a study of immune evolution from preneoplasia to lung adenocarcinoma (dated by TCRdb to the early 2020s). For context, the study as a whole: No AAH lesions showed HLA loss of heterozygosity, compared with around 7% of AIS, 15% of MIA and approximately 30% of ADC lesions. TCR sequencing data came from 51 patients. POLYSOLVER was used to infer Class I HLA alleles from exome data, while LOHHLA was used to detect allele-specific HLA loss. The study combined immune gene expression, TCR sequencing and multiplex immunofluorescence to profile immune contexture across lung adenocarcinoma precursors and invasive adenocarcinoma. The sample size depended on which specimens were available, not on a prior power calculation. The immune data were integrated with whole exome sequencing and methylation data obtained from the same cohort of nodules. Resected precursor lesions (AAH, AIS, MIA) and invasive adenocarcinomas were compared against paired morphologically normal lung tissue. The overall cohort was made up of about 53 patients with pulmonary nodules who had surgical resection. According to the study, 90 to 130 samples went through TCR sequencing.

Beyond this particular receptor, the publication reports: Normal lung had the highest top T cell clone frequencies, which appeared to decline progressively from AAH through AIS, MIA and invasive adenocarcinoma. T cell clonality was highest in KRAS-mutant nodules compared with EGFR-mutant or double wild-type lesions. Clonality was highest in normal lung, while later-stage lesions appeared to show lower clonality but higher T cell density and diversity. Because every patient came from Japan and China, how well the results apply to Western populations was uncertain. The findings were based on association rather than direct causation, and larger cohorts with long-term follow-up and longitudinal biopsies were deemed needed.

A word on this clone: Its antigen target is currently unknown. Per-base qualities were not stored, and no clone one base away is much larger.

The CDR3 measures 15 amino acids from cysteine to phenylalanine. Only CDR3 DNA is held: 45 bases, read in frame from base 1. Trimming removed 2 bases from V and 2 bases from J, leaving 13 bases between the germline ends. Via the germline V gene (reference sequence), CDR1 is MNHEY and CDR2 SMNVEV. The immunoSEQ hsTCRbeta Kit was used to sequence TCR beta CDR3 regions from DNA. In the original analysis: TCR sequencing data were analysed with the ImmunoSEQ Analyzer. T cell clonality was defined as 1 minus Pielou's evenness, calculated on productive rearrangements. To measure T cell diversity, the inverse Simpson index was applied to productive templates. T cell density was defined as TCR beta template counts normalized to usable DNA, with usable DNA estimated by amplifying and sequencing housekeeping genes. TCR metrics were compared across histologic stages using two-sided Kruskal-Wallis tests. TCRdb took over this immuneACCESS table, retaining in-frame rearrangements with V and J assigned. Such tables are incomplete; in checked studies, under half of the missing clones stem from an unresolved V gene, and the remainder is unexplained. The D gene and trimming were derived from the DNA, and the V and J assignments and clone size from that table. The sample profile shows 7,300 or so clones; 55% to 80% of them were found once. The top ten hold 10% to 14% of the sample.

Between about 2013 and 2017, the patients underwent resection in either Japan or China. Two lung cancer pathologists independently reviewed H&E slides to confirm the histologic diagnosis of every case. Premalignant or tumor cells were enriched for nucleic acid extraction by macro-dissection performed after pathologic assessment. FFPE tissue was used for DNA isolation with the AllPrep DNA/RNA FFPE Kit. Sequencing input: FFPE lung adenocarcinoma in situ tissue. The cell subset or site label, as the study defines it: preinvasive adenocarcinoma in situ (AIS). The receptor was isolated from a donor of 70 years or more with lung adenocarcinoma. Some clones in this sample may be carry-over from other donors' samples. In this chain, TRBV27 is recombined with TRBJ2-7; the D segment could be TRBD1, given 6 matching bases. The base sequence is TGTGCCAGCAGTTTAATGGCGGACAGCACCTACGAGCAGTACTTC. Its coded protein is CASSLMADSTYEQYF.